The following is a T cell receptor (beta chain) sequence with its context. Its antigen is currently unknown. The entry originates in a study of CD4+ T cells in melanoma. Study-level results: A reported correlation linked neoantigen-specific CD4+ T cells to CD8+, macrophage and B cell function. Reportedly, melanoma neoantigen-specific CD4+ T cells showed varied differentiation states.

Germline CDR1 SGHDT, CDR2 YYEEEE. The germline V and J ends were trimmed by 1 base and 1 base, with 15 bases remaining between them. This CDR3 has 18 residues. TCRdb keeps only in-frame clones here, not all; method: immunoSEQ multiplex PCR. Here the sample spans around 20,000 clones, 80% to 90% being singletons. The rearrangement joins TRBV5-6 to TRBJ1-6; tentatively, D is TRBD1 (6 bases). Sequenced input: cells from a culture (not recorded whether cultured in vitro). The sequence derives from a human donor with melanoma. The DNA for the CDR3 is TGTGCCAGCAGCTTGACGGGGGCCGCAGGGTCCTATAATTCACCCCTCCACTTT. Translated, it gives CASSLTGAAGSYNSPLHF.